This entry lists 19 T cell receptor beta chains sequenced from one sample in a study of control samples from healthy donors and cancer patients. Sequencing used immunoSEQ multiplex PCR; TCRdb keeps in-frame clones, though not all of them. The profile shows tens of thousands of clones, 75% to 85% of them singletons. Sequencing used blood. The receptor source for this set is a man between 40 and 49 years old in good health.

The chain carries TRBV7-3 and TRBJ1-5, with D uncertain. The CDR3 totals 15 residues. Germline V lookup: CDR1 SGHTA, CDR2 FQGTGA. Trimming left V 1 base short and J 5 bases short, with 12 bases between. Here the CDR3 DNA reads TGTGCCAGCAGCTTAAACCCCGGGCGCGATCAGCCCCAGCATTTT. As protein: CASSLNPGRDQPQHF. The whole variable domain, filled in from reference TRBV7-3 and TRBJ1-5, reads GAGVSQTPSNKVTEKGKYVELRCDPISGHTALYWYRQSLGQGPEFLIYFQGTGAADDSGLPNDRFFAVRPEGSVSTLKIQRTERGDSAVYLCASSLNPGRDQPQHFGDGTRLSIL.

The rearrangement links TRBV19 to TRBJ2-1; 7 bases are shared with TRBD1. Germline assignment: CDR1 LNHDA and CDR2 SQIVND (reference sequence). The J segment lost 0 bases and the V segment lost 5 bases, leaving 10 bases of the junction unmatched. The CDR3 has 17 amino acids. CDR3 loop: CASSPTSPGGSYNEQFF. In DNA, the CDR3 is TGTGCCAGTAGTCCAACTTCCCCAGGGGGCTCCTACAATGAGCAGTTCTTC.

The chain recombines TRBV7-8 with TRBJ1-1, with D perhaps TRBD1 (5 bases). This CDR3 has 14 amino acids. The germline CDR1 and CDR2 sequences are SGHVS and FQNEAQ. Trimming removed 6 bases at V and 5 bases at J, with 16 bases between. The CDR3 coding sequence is TGTGCCAGCAGTCATCCAGGGAGAGGGACTGAAGCTTTCTTT. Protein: CASSHPGRGTEAFF.

CDR3 nucleotides: TGTGCCAGCAGTTTATCGAAGGGGAGGGGGGGTAGAACTCAGCCCCAGCATTTT. It encodes CASSLSKGRGGRTQPQHF. The chain uses TRBV27 and TRBJ1-5; D perhaps matches TRBD1 (6 bases). The germline gives CDR1 MNHEY, CDR2 SMNVEV (reference sequence). Trimming left V 0 bases short and J 6 bases short, with 21 bases between. This CDR3 region has 18 residues.

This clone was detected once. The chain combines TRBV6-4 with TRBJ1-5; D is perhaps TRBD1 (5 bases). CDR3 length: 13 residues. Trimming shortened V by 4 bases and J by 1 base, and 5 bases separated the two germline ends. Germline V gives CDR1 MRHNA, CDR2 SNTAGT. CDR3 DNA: TGTGCCAGCAGTGGGGACAGCAATCAGCCCCAGCATTTT. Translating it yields CASSGDSNQPQHF.

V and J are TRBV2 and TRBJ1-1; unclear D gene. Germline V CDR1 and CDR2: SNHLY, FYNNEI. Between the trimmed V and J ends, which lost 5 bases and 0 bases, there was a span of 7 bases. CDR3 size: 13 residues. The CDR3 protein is CASSITLNTEAFF. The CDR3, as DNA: TGTGCCAGCAGTATCACACTGAACACTGAAGCTTTCTTT.

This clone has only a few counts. CDR3 sequence reads: CSVKVQAEYGYTF. CDR3 DNA sequence: TGCAGCGTTAAGGTACAGGCCGAGTATGGCTACACCTTC. This rearrangement joins TRBV29-1 to TRBJ1-2, with D perhaps matching TRBD1 (5 bases). V lost 5 bases, J lost 5 bases, and 15 bases lay in between. The germline CDR1 and CDR2 sequences are SQVTM and ANQGSEA. CDR3 length: 13 amino acids.

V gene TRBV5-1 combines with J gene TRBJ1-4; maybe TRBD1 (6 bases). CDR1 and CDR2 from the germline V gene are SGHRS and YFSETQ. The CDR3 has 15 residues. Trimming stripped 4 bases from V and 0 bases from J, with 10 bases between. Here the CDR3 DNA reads TGCGCCAGCAGCGCGAGGGGGGCAACTAATGAAAAACTGTTTTTT. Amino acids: CASSARGATNEKLFF.

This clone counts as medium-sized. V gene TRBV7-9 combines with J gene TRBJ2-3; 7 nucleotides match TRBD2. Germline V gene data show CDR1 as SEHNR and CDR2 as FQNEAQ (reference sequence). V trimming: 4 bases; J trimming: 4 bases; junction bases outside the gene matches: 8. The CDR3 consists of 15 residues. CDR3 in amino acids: CASSSSGMGADTQYF. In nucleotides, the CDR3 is TGTGCCAGCAGCTCCAGCGGGATGGGCGCAGATACGCAGTATTTT.

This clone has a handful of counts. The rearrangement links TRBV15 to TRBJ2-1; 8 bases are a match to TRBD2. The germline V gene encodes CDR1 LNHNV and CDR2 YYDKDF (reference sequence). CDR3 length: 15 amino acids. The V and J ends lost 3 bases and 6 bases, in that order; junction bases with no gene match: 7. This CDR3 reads CATSSLQRESNEQFF. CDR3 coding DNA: TGTGCCACCAGCAGTCTTCAGCGGGAGAGCAATGAGCAGTTCTTC. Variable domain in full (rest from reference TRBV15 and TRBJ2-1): DAMVIQNPRYQVTQFGKPVTLSCSQTLNHNVMYWYQQKSSQAPKLLFHYYDKDFNNEADTPDNFQSRRPNTSFCFLDIRSPGLGDTAMYLCATSSLQRESNEQFFGPGTRLTVL.

The CDR3 loop reads CARSLSRAGTDTQYF. DNA of the CDR3: TGTGCCAGAAGCTTAAGTAGGGCGGGTACAGATACGCAGTATTTT. This sequence joins TRBV5-3 and TRBJ2-3; a possible D gene is TRBD2 (5 bases). TRBV5-3 is sorted into the ORF group, with uncertain function. V gave up 2 bases and J gave up 3 bases, with 13 bases separating them. The CDR3 consists of 15 residues.

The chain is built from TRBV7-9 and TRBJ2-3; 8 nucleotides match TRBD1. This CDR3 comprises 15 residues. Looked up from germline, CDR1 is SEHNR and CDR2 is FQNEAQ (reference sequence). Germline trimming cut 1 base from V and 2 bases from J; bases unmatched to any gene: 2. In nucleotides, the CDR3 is TGTGCCAGCAGCTTAGGGACAGGGCCCACAGATACGCAGTATTTT. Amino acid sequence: CASSLGTGPTDTQYF.

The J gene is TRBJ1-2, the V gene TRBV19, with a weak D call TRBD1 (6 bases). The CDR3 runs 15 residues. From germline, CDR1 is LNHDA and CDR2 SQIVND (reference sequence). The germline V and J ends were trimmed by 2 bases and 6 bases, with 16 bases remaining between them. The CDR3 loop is CASSITEQGRNGYTF. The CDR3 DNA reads TGTGCCAGTAGTATAACGGAACAGGGTAGAAATGGCTACACCTTC.

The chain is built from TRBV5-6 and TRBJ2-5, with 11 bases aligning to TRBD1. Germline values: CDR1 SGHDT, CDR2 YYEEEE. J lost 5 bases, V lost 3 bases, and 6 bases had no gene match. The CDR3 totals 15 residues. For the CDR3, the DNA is TGTGCCAGCAGCTCCGGACAGGGGGCGAGGGAGACCCAGTACTTC. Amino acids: CASSSGQGARETQYF.

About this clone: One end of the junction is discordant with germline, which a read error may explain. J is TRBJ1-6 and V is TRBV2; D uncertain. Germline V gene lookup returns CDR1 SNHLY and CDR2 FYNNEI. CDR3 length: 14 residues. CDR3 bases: TGTGCCAGCTTCACTGTCCTGGAGAATTCAGCCCTCCACTTT. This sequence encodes CASFTVLENSALHF.

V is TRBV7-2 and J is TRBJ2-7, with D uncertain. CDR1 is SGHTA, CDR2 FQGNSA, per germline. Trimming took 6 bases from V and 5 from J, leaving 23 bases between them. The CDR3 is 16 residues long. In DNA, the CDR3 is TGTGCCAGCAGTCGAAACCGGGCCTTCCCTCCCCACGAGCAGTACTTC. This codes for CASSRNRAFPPHEQYF.

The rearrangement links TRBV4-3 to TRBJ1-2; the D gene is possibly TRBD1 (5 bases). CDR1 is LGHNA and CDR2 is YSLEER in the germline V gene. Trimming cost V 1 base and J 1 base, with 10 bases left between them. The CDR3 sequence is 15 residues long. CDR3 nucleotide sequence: TGCGCCAGCAGCCAAGGACAGAATAATAACTATGGCTACACCTTC. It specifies CASSQGQNNNYGYTF.

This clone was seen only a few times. This CDR3 is CASSWQETQYF. In DNA form, the CDR3 reads TGTGCCAGCAGTTGGCAAGAGACCCAGTACTTC. This rearrangement joins TRBV6-2 or TRBV6-3 to TRBJ2-5; D is unclear. Germline V gene data show CDR1 as MNHEY and CDR2 as SVGEGT. The V gene lost 4 bases and the J gene lost 2 bases, with 2 bases spanning the gap. This CDR3 spans 11 amino acids.

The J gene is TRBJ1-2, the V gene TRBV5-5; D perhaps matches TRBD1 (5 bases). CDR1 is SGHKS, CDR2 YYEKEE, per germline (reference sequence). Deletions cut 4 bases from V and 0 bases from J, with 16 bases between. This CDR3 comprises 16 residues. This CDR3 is CASSGGTRGTNYGYTF. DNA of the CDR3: TGTGCCAGCAGCGGGGGGACTCGTGGCACTAACTATGGCTACACCTTC.